Listed below are T cell receptor beta chains from one sample, sequenced in a study of regulatory T cells in long-lasting Graves disease. TCRdb itself ran the multiplex PCR reads through MiXCR, one entry per CDR3 protein. The data contain just over 600,000 distinct CDR3 sequences, under 20% of them singletons. The same sample was also used in a study of T cells in Graves' hyperthyroidism and ophthalmopathy.

The starting material was peripheral blood mononuclear cells (PBMCs), obtained at new diagnosis, from a patient treated with antithyroid drugs. All receptors derive from a woman in her 30s with Graves disease. CDR3s include the opening cysteine and the closing phenylalanine or tryptophan. D genes are given only for firm matches. Expanded clones are given a class, and other clones once, few, many or no size at all.

clone_size	j_call	v_call	d_call	cdr3_aa	cdr3_nt
many	TRBJ1-1	TRBV9	.	CASSVGFMREAFF	TGTGCCAGCAGCGTAGGATTTATGAGGGAAGCTTTCTTT
many	TRBJ2-1	TRBV6-9	.	CASSFGLRVDEQFF	TGTGCCAGCAGTTTCGGACTACGCGTCGATGAGCAGTTCTTC
few	TRBJ2-4	TRBV5-1	.	CASSFTWTVLAKNIQYF	TGCGCCAGCAGCTTCACCTGGACAGTCTTAGCCAAAAACATTCAGTACTTC
.	TRBJ1-1	TRBV3-1	.	CASSQVPIGGSMNTEAFF	TGTGCCAGCAGCCAAGTACCGATTGGGGGGTCAATGAACACTGAAGCTTTCTTT
few	TRBJ1-6	TRBV3-1	.	CASSQDDKSLSF	TGTGCCAGCAGCCAAGATGACAAGTCCCTCTCCTTT
.	TRBJ2-7	TRBV18	.	CASSPEWQTSYEQYF	TGTGCCAGCTCACCAGAATGGCAGACGTCCTACGAGCAGTACTTC
many	TRBJ2-7	TRBV27	.	CASRITPESSSEQYF	TGTGCCAGCAGAATAACTCCGGAATCCAGCTCCGAGCAGTACTTC
few	TRBJ2-3	TRBV28	.	CASSPNRRTDTQYF	TGTGCCAGCAGCCCAAATAGACGGACAGATACGCAGTATTTT
many	TRBJ1-2	TRBV3-1	.	CASSQQNGYTF	TGTGCCAGCAGCCAACAGAATGGCTACACCTTC
many	TRBJ2-1	TRBV7-9	.	CASSGTDSYNEQFF	TGTGCCAGCAGCGGGACTGACTCCTACAATGAGCAGTTCTTC
many	TRBJ2-3	TRBV7-8	.	CASSVSAGFAGDTQYF	TGTGCCAGCAGCGTCTCGGCAGGCTTCGCGGGAGATACGCAGTATTTT
many	TRBJ1-1	TRBV12-3/TRBV12-4	.	CASSVYRNTEAFF	TGTGCCAGCAGTGTGTACAGAAACACTGAAGCTTTCTTT
many	TRBJ2-7	TRBV28	TRBD1	CATARDRGYEQYF	TGTGCCACCGCGAGGGACAGGGGATACGAGCAGTACTTC
few	TRBJ2-3	TRBV5-1	.	CASSEGGPVVTDTQYF	TGCGCCAGCAGCGAAGGAGGGCCAGTGGTGACAGATACGCAGTATTTT
.	TRBJ2-3	TRBV25-1	TRBD1	CASSERTGGQYF	TGTGCCAGCAGTGAGCGGACAGGAGGGCAGTATTTT
many	TRBJ1-5	TRBV19	TRBD1	CASNHNRGLNQPQHF	TGTGCCAGCAACCACAACAGGGGGCTAAATCAGCCCCAGCATTTT
.	TRBJ1-5	TRBV6-2/TRBV6-3	TRBD1	CASSAPNYRGSNQPQHF	TGTGCCAGCAGTGCCCCAAACTACAGGGGTTCCAATCAGCCCCAGCATTTT
many	TRBJ2-7	TRBV11-2	TRBD1	CASSIISGTGSYEQYF	TGTGCCAGCAGCATTATTTCCGGGACAGGATCCTACGAGCAGTACTTC
.	TRBJ2-5	TRBV20-1	.	CSAGGPDQETQYF	TGCAGTGCTGGGGGCCCGGATCAAGAGACCCAGTACTTC
many	TRBJ1-1	TRBV7-9	.	CASSLDLGEAFF	TGTGCCAGCAGCTTAGATTTGGGTGAAGCTTTCTTT
once	TRBJ2-5	TRBV5-6	.	CASSLRTPGETQYF	TGTGCCAGCAGCTTAAGAACACCAGGCGAGACCCAGTACTTC
many	TRBJ1-1	TRBV6-1	.	CASSDRGLMNTEAFF	TGTGCCAGCAGTGACAGGGGACTCATGAACACTGAAGCTTTCTTT
many	TRBJ2-7	TRBV27	.	CASSLLGGIFDEQYF	TGTGCCAGCAGTTTACTCGGCGGGATATTTGACGAGCAGTACTTC
.	TRBJ1-4	TRBV29-1	TRBD1	CSVRSGQGALGKLFF	TGCAGCGTTAGGTCCGGACAGGGGGCGTTGGGGAAACTGTTTTTT
many	TRBJ2-3	TRBV11-2	.	CASSLTLATDTQYF	TGTGCCAGCAGCTTAACGTTAGCTACAGATACGCAGTATTTT
.	TRBJ2-1	TRBV20-1	TRBD2	CSANPGLAANEQFF	TGCAGTGCTAATCCGGGACTAGCGGCTAATGAGCAGTTCTTC
.	TRBJ1-3	TRBV6-2/TRBV6-3	.	CASLDRAGNTIYF	TGTGCCAGCCTAGACAGAGCTGGAAACACCATATATTTT
.	TRBJ2-1	TRBV24-1	.	CATSAAATNEQFF	TGTGCCACCAGTGCGGCAGCTACCAATGAGCAGTTCTTC
many	TRBJ2-7	TRBV27	TRBD1	CASSLNRGLYEQYF	TGTGCCAGCAGTTTAAACAGGGGGCTTTACGAGCAGTACTTC
many	TRBJ1-5	TRBV6-1	.	CASRLGNSNQPQHF	TGTGCCAGCAGGCTGGGGAATAGCAATCAGCCCCAGCATTTT
many	TRBJ1-5	TRBV18	.	CASSPQGNQPQHF	TGTGCCAGCAGCCCCCAGGGGAACCAGCCCCAGCATTTT
.	TRBJ1-3	TRBV30	.	CAFVVRGGIGNTIYF	TGTGCCTTTGTCGTCAGGGGAGGTATCGGAAACACCATATATTTT
many	TRBJ2-7	TRBV2	.	CASSEGTGYEQYF	TGTGCCAGCAGTGAAGGGACCGGATACGAGCAGTACTTC
many	TRBJ2-1	TRBV27	.	CASREGQSPYNEQFF	TGTGCCAGCAGGGAGGGACAGTCCCCCTACAATGAGCAGTTCTTC
few	TRBJ1-6	TRBV20-1	.	CSAREPVYNSPLHF	TGCAGTGCTAGAGAGCCGGTCTATAATTCACCCCTCCACTTT
.	TRBJ1-1	TRBV6-5	TRBD1	CASSYSDRGQDEAFF	TGTGCCAGCAGTTACAGCGACAGGGGACAAGATGAAGCTTTCTTT
.	TRBJ1-1	TRBV5-1	TRBD1	CASSPRTGGFTEAFF	TGCGCCAGCAGCCCTAGGACAGGGGGATTCACTGAAGCTTTCTTT
.	TRBJ2-5	TRBV5-1	.	CASSPISQRQETQYF	TGCGCCAGCAGCCCTATAAGCCAGCGGCAAGAGACCCAGTACTTC
many	TRBJ1-2	TRBV9	.	CASSVEAGNYGYTF	TGTGCCAGCAGCGTAGAGGCAGGGAACTATGGCTACACCTTC
few	TRBJ2-5	TRBV2	.	CASSPLDKVGPETQHF	TGTGCCAGCAGTCCCCTGGACAAGGTGGGACCAGAGACCCAGCACTTC
few	TRBJ1-1	TRBV5-1	.	CASRPSPNTEAFF	TGCGCCAGCAGACCGTCACCTAACACTGAAGCTTTCTTT
.	TRBJ2-2	TRBV20-1	TRBD2	CSARAAGANGGLFF	TGCAGTGCTAGAGCAGCGGGAGCTAACGGGGGGCTGTTTTTT
few	TRBJ2-7	TRBV28	.	CASSLWVDLGAYEQYF	TGTGCCAGCAGTTTATGGGTCGACCTGGGAGCATACGAGCAGTACTTC
.	TRBJ1-1	TRBV18	.	CASSHHRTTEAFF	TGTGCCAGCTCTCATCACCGGACCACTGAAGCTTTCTTT
few	TRBJ1-2	TRBV20-1	.	CSPKGGTDYGYTF	TGCAGTCCCAAAGGCGGGACGGACTATGGCTACACCTTC
many	TRBJ1-2	TRBV28	.	CASSLDGDYYGYTF	TGTGCCAGCAGTTTAGACGGAGACTATTATGGCTACACCTTC
many	TRBJ2-1	TRBV12-3/TRBV12-4	TRBD2	CASSTLAGQSEQFF	TGTGCCAGCAGTACATTAGCGGGTCAGTCTGAGCAGTTCTTC
many	TRBJ1-1	TRBV28	TRBD1	CAITGTGGGLMNTEAFF	TGTGCCATCACTGGAACAGGGGGCGGACTCATGAACACTGAAGCTTTCTTT
.	TRBJ2-1	TRBV2	TRBD1	CASSRTGGYNNEQFF	TGTGCCAGCAGCCGGACAGGGGGCTACAACAATGAGCAGTTCTTC
many	TRBJ1-1	TRBV28	.	CASSVAGTQAFF	TGTGCCAGCTCAGTTGCCGGGACCCAAGCTTTCTTT
many	TRBJ1-3	TRBV2	TRBD1	CASRTGGSGNTIYF	TGTGCCAGCAGAACAGGGGGCTCTGGAAACACCATATATTTT
few	TRBJ2-2	TRBV5-1	TRBD2	CASSLTPGLATGELFF	TGCGCCAGCAGCTTAACGCCGGGACTAGCAACCGGGGAGCTGTTTTTT